This T cell receptor (beta chain) was sequenced in a study of blood T cell repertoires in COVID-19. Study context: T cells, B-cell-depleted T cells, or PBMCs provided the cDNA or gDNA that served as material.

V lost 8 bases and J lost 2; bases outside the gene matches: 7. Germline values: CDR1 ENHRY, CDR2 SYGVKD. The CDR3 totals 17 residues. Some clones are missing from TCRdb's copy, which holds only in-frame ones; the method was immunoSEQ multiplex PCR. The profile shows roughly 100,000 clones, roughly four fifths of them singletons. The receptor comes from a man aged 60 to 75 with acute or convalescent COVID-19. This sequence joins TRBV10-3 and TRBJ2-3, with 16 nucleotides matching TRBD2. Sequencing input: peripheral blood. The CDR3 region is CAIGTSGRDLNTDTQYF. The CDR3 DNA reads as TGTGCCATCGGGACTAGCGGGAGGGACCTAAACACAGATACGCAGTATTTT.